This is a list of T cell receptor beta chains from one sample in a study of identical twins. TCRdb ran MiXCR on the 5' RACE reads and lists one entry per CDR3 protein. The sample has about 260,000 distinct CDR3 sequences, approximately 7% seen once. These sequences were also reported in another study, on yellow fever vaccine responses in identical twins.

The specimen was memory (CD45RO+) T cells sorted from blood. The receptors stem from a woman between 18 and 29 years old in good health. Each CDR3 is given with its conserved first and last residue. D genes are given only for firm matches. Clone size, where shown, is once, few, many, or a class for clones that have expanded.

J | V | size | D | length | DNA | CDR3
TRBJ2-7 | TRBV24-1 | many | . | 11 | TGTGCCACCAGTGATGGACTGAGGCAGTACTTC | CATSDGLRQYF
TRBJ2-7 | TRBV6-5 | . | . | 13 | TGTGCCAGCAGTTACTCTTCGGGGCGACAGCAGTACTTC | CASSYSSGRQQYF
TRBJ2-2 | TRBV3-1 | . | . | 16 | TGTGCCAGCAGCCAGTACCGGACGGCGAACACCGGGGAGCTGTTTTTT | CASSQYRTANTGELFF
TRBJ1-2 | TRBV3-1 | many | TRBD1 | 17 | TGTGCCAGCAGCCAAGAACTAATCCAGGGGGAGGAATATGGCTACACCTTC | CASSQELIQGEEYGYTF
TRBJ1-5 | TRBV7-8 | many | . | 13 | TGTGCCAGCAGCCAGGTGTTTAATCAGCCCCAGCATTTT | CASSQVFNQPQHF
TRBJ2-6 | TRBV7-8 | once | . | 15 | TGTGCCAGCAGCATCGGACATGCCGGGGCCAACGTCCTGACTTTC | CASSIGHAGANVLTF
TRBJ2-5 | TRBV18 | many | . | 14 | TGTGCCAGCTCACCCGACGGCTCGGGTGTCACCCAGTACTTC | CASSPDGSGVTQYF
TRBJ2-5 | TRBV20-1 | . | . | 12 | TGCAGTGCTATAAGGGGAAAAGAGACCCAGTACTTC | CSAIRGKETQYF
TRBJ1-5 | TRBV2 | many | . | 13 | TGTGCCAGCAGTAAGGACACCAATCAGCCCCAGCATTTT | CASSKDTNQPQHF
TRBJ1-4 | TRBV18 | . | . | 16 | TGTGCCAGCTCACCGGTCAACAGGGTTTTGAATGAAAAACTGTTTTTT | CASSPVNRVLNEKLFF
TRBJ1-1 | TRBV25-1 | . | . | 11 | TGTGCCAGCAGTGAATTGAATCTAGCTTTCTTT | CASSELNLAFF
TRBJ1-3 | TRBV2 | many | TRBD1 | 16 | TGTGCCAGCAGTGCAGAACAGGGGGCGCGCGGAAACACCATATATTTT | CASSAEQGARGNTIYF
TRBJ2-1 | TRBV2 | few | TRBD2 | 15 | TGTGCCAGCAGCGCGGGAGGGCCAGGTATATATGAGCAGTTCTTC | CASSAGGPGIYEQFF
TRBJ2-3 | TRBV12-3/TRBV12-4 | many | . | 15 | TGTGCCAGCAGTTCTGGCTCCACTAGCACAGATACGCAGTATTTT | CASSSGSTSTDTQYF
TRBJ2-4 | TRBV7-3 | many | TRBD1 | 16 | TGTGCCAGCAGCCCTTCCGGACAGGGTGCCAAAAACATTCAGTACTTC | CASSPSGQGAKNIQYF
TRBJ2-2 | TRBV20-1 | . | TRBD1 | 16 | TGCAGTGCTAGGATGGCCGGGACAGGGAACACCGGGGAGCTGTTTTTT | CSARMAGTGNTGELFF
TRBJ1-1 | TRBV15 | . | . | 15 | TGTGCCACCAGCAGAGAAGACCTGCCCCGGGCTGAAGCTTTCTTT | CATSREDLPRAEAFF
TRBJ1-2 | TRBV27 | many | . | 11 | TGTGCCAGCAAAGGCCTGGGGGGCTACACCTTC | CASKGLGGYTF
TRBJ2-1 | TRBV5-1 | . | . | 16 | TGCGCCAGCAGCTTCCGCCCGGGACGGGAGACTAATGAGCAGTTCTTC | CASSFRPGRETNEQFF
TRBJ2-6 | TRBV27 | few | . | 16 | TGTGCCAGCAGTCTAGCACGTCTTTCTGGGGCCAACGTCCTGACTTTC | CASSLARLSGANVLTF
TRBJ2-2 | TRBV5-6 | many | TRBD2 | 17 | TGTGCCAGCAGCTTCGGACTAGCGGGGACTAACACCGGGGAGCTGTTTTTT | CASSFGLAGTNTGELFF
TRBJ2-1 | TRBV7-9 | few | . | 16 | TGTGCCAGCAGCCCCCAGGGGCTAGCGGTCTACAATGAGCAGTTCTTC | CASSPQGLAVYNEQFF
TRBJ2-2 | TRBV7-9 | few | TRBD2 | 17 | TGTGCCAGCAGCCCCACTAGACTAGCGGGAAACACCGGGGAGCTGTTTTTT | CASSPTRLAGNTGELFF
TRBJ2-1 | TRBV24-1 | . | . | 14 | TGTGCCACCAGTGATTTTCTACCCTCGGATGAGCAGTTCTTC | CATSDFLPSDEQFF
TRBJ1-1 | TRBV4-1 | few | . | 13 | TGCGCCAGCAGCCAGTCATCGAACACTGAAGCTTTCTTT | CASSQSSNTEAFF
TRBJ2-1 | TRBV20-1 | . | TRBD1 | 15 | TGCAGTGCCCCACCGGACAGGCCATATAGGGATGAGCAGTTCTTC | CSAPPDRPYRDEQFF
TRBJ2-7 | TRBV20-1 | few | . | 11 | TGCAGTGCGGAGAGGGGGAACGAGCAGTACTTC | CSAERGNEQYF
TRBJ1-5 | TRBV12-3/TRBV12-4 | few | . | 14 | TGTGCCAGCAGCCCAGCGCAGGGGAGTCAGCCCCAGCATTTT | CASSPAQGSQPQHF
TRBJ1-1 | TRBV4-1 | many | TRBD1 | 18 | TGCGCCAGCAGCCAAGATCCCCAGGACAGGGGGCAGAACACTGAAGCTTTCTTT | CASSQDPQDRGQNTEAFF
TRBJ1-6 | TRBV12-3/TRBV12-4 | many | TRBD1 | 16 | TGTGCCAGCAGTTTAAGGCCTGGGACAGGGTTTTCACCCCTCCACTTT | CASSLRPGTGFSPLHF
TRBJ2-7 | TRBV7-8 | . | TRBD2 | 16 | TGTGCCAGCAGCTTAGCTGTTCTAGCGGGAGCCTACGAGCAGTACTTC | CASSLAVLAGAYEQYF
TRBJ2-5 | TRBV10-3 | . | TRBD2 | 17 | TGTGCCATCAGTGTGGACCCGGGGGGACCAACTATAAAGACCCAGTACTTC | CAISVDPGGPTIKTQYF
TRBJ2-3 | TRBV28 | few | . | 14 | TGTGCAGTAGGGCGGGTCCTTAGCACAGATACGCAGTATTTT | CAVGRVLSTDTQYF
TRBJ2-1 | TRBV3-1 | . | TRBD2 | 17 | TGTGCCTCCTGCCAGCTGGGGGGGAGACCCTCCTACAATGAGCAGTTCTTC | CASCQLGGRPSYNEQFF
TRBJ2-3 | TRBV29-1 | . | . | 14 | TGCAGCGTAGCCGGGACAAGTAGCACAGATACGCAGTATTTT | CSVAGTSSTDTQYF
TRBJ1-1 | TRBV5-1 | few | TRBD1 | 14 | TGCGCCAGCAGCTGGGGACAGGGATTCACTGAAGCTTTCTTT | CASSWGQGFTEAFF
TRBJ2-1 | TRBV3-1 | . | TRBD2 | 16 | TGTGCCAGCAGCCAAGTGAACGGGGGGGCAAGGAATGAGCAGTTCTTC | CASSQVNGGARNEQFF
TRBJ2-7 | TRBV12-3/TRBV12-4 | many | . | 13 | TGTGCCAGCAGTCCCGGAACTTCCTACGAGCAGTACTTC | CASSPGTSYEQYF
TRBJ2-1 | TRBV6-1 | . | . | 14 | TGTGCCAGCAGTGAAGCGCTCGGGGGTTTCGAGCAGTTCTTC | CASSEALGGFEQFF
TRBJ2-7 | TRBV2 | few | TRBD1 | 16 | TGTGCCAGCAGTCGACAACAGGGGGCGCCCCTCTACGAGCAGTACTTC | CASSRQQGAPLYEQYF
TRBJ2-1 | TRBV5-1 | . | . | 14 | TGCGCCAGCAGCTTGGGGGACTCACATAATGAGCAGTTCTTC | CASSLGDSHNEQFF
TRBJ2-1 | TRBV10-3 | . | TRBD1 | 18 | TGTGCCATCAGCCTGGGACAGGGCGAAGGCGGTGTTGTCAATGAGCAGTTCTTC | CAISLGQGEGGVVNEQFF
TRBJ1-3 | TRBV3-1 | many | TRBD1 | 14 | TGTGCCAGCAGCTCGACAGGGGCAGGAAACACCATATATTTT | CASSSTGAGNTIYF
TRBJ2-5 | TRBV24-1 | . | . | 13 | TGTGCCACCAGTGATCCCCTCACCAAGACCCAGTACTTC | CATSDPLTKTQYF
TRBJ2-7 | TRBV28 | . | . | 14 | TGTGCCAGCAGTTTTCGAGCCCTAGGTGGGGAGCAGTACTTC | CASSFRALGGEQYF
TRBJ2-5 | TRBV5-1 | few | . | 15 | TGCGCCAGCAGCTCCATCCCGGGACTCCAAGAGACCCAGTACTTC | CASSSIPGLQETQYF
TRBJ2-7 | TRBV7-8 | few | . | 14 | TGTGCCAGCAGCCCCCGGACTCTACCCTACGAGCAGTACTTC | CASSPRTLPYEQYF
TRBJ2-3 | TRBV7-2 | . | TRBD2 | 19 | TGTGCCAGCAGCGCAGCGACTAGCGGGAGGGTTAAGCCCACAGATACGCAGTATTTT | CASSAATSGRVKPTDTQYF
TRBJ2-1 | TRBV10-3 | . | . | 15 | TGTGCCATCACTAGAACCGGGACTCCAGGCGATGAGCAGTTCTTC | CAITRTGTPGDEQFF
TRBJ2-5 | TRBV28 | few | TRBD2 | 19 | TGTGCCAGCAGGAACAGGGCTGGTTTGACTAGCGGGCCCCAAGAGACCCAGTACTTC | CASRNRAGLTSGPQETQYF
TRBJ2-1 | TRBV6-4 | . | TRBD2 | 15 | TGTGCCAGCAGTGAGACTAGCGGGAGTTACAATGAGCAGTTCTTC | CASSETSGSYNEQFF
TRBJ2-1 | TRBV20-1 | few | TRBD2 | 16 | TGCAGTGCCATAAACCTAGCGGTAAGCTCCTACAATGAGCAGTTCTTC | CSAINLAVSSYNEQFF
TRBJ1-4 | TRBV15 | few | TRBD1 | 14 | TGTGCCACCAGCACGGGACAGCAAAATGAAAAACTGTTTTTT | CATSTGQQNEKLFF